The text below deals with one T cell receptor beta chain. No cognate antigen has been identified for it. No much larger clone exists at a distance of one base, and base qualities are not known. These data come from a study of blood T cells in healthy people across ages (dated by TCRdb to between 2014 and 2017). In terms of the full investigation: In model experiments, roughly one uniquely barcoded TCR beta cDNA molecule per two T cells was captured by template switching. The study analyzed two additional independent replicas of 1 million unique cDNA reads from the same blood draw for two donors, one aged 18 to 30 and one aged 80 or older. Using deep sequencing normalized with unique cDNA molecular identifiers, the study measured how TCR beta repertoire diversity changes with age. Four age groups were formed from the donors: young (average roughly 15 years), middle-aged (around 41), aged (roughly 59) and long-lived (less than 85). General findings and caveats noted by the study authors: As age increased, observed TCR beta diversity per million T cells dropped in a roughly linear way, and a significant reduction was already evident by age approximately 40. The CMV infection status of donors was not known, potentially confounding age-related changes in expanded clonotypes. Estimates of total diversity based on one million sequenced T cells were considered lower bounds and underestimates. Conclusive comparison of naive and antigen-experienced compartments was prevented by the profiling of bulk unsorted PBMCs. A strong correlation was found between observed TCR beta diversity and the percentage of naive T cells measured by flow cytometry. The long-lived group showed more naive CD4+ T cells, fewer expanded clones and increased TCR diversity than the aged group, suggesting age selection.

Library generation was performed with 5' RACE. Instrument used: Illumina HiSeq 2500. A second about 7 to 12 cycle PCR used a sample-barcoded 5' primer and a J-beta primer mix. Each TCR beta cDNA molecule received a unique molecular identifier from a template-switch 5' adaptor carrying 12 random nucleotides. At least 2.5 million CDR3-containing paired-end reads were obtained from each sample. First-strand cDNA synthesis was performed from all RNA using the Mint cDNA synthesis kit, with priming by a TRBC-specific oligonucleotide. All cDNA was treated with uracil-DNA glycosylase and then went through a first 18-cycle PCR with the universal primers M1SS and BC2_uni_R. In the original analysis: For normalization, 1 million high-quality reads were randomly selected from each sample, with every read carrying a distinct molecular identifier. Reads with shared molecular identifiers were discarded instead of being binned into consensus sequences. CDR3 identification, clonotype clustering and error correction used MiTCR with a Q25 quality threshold and the strictest error-elimination algorithm. Lower-bound total TCR beta diversity was estimated with a nonparametric unseen species model using Euler transformation. TCRdb applied fastp at Q25 and MiXCR to the public reads, then kept only in-frame beta chains. Every distinct CDR3 protein forms one entry, paired with its most common genes and DNA. What appears here as the V and J calls and clone size reflects TCRdb's work, not the paper's. In this sample the table shows about 1 million distinct CDR3 sequences, around 25% of which occur a single time. The ten largest make up 0.65% to 0.95% of the sample.

V is clipped by 4 bases and J by 3 bases, and the sequence between their germline boundaries is 18 bases long. CDR1 and CDR2 (SGHRS, YFSETQ) derive from the germline V gene. From cysteine to phenylalanine, the CDR3 is 16 amino acids long. Only the CDR3 region is kept as DNA, spanning 48 bases read in frame from base 1. The donors were 40 or so Caucasian individuals from Russia, aged roughly 6 to 95 years, who were systemically healthy. About 9.8 milliliters of peripheral blood were drawn from each donor into EDTA-treated Vacutainer tubes. Ficoll-Paque density-gradient centrifugation was used to isolate PBMCs, with at least 7 million obtained per sample. Trizol reagent was used to extract total RNA from the PBMCs, yielding at least 6 micrograms per sample. For every donor, flow cytometry on a PBMC aliquot measured the percentage of naive CD45RAhigh/CD27high T cells. These data were likewise used in another study, on T cells of mothers and their children. The second study's authors report: Nine systemically healthy Caucasian individuals served as donors, namely three mothers together with their six children. cDNA synthesis consumed the entire amount of extracted RNA, loaded at around 1.5 ug RNA in each 15 ul reaction. Sample barcodes and 2-4 random nucleotides were added via the M1S primer in the second PCR. Over 8 million TCR beta CDR3 reads were obtained for each mother, and about 3 million reads were obtained for each child. TCR recombination output is similarly shaped by thymic selection in related and unrelated pairs, with a minor effect exerted by inherited differences. Normalized repertoire overlap in related mother-child pairs was always slightly higher than in unrelated mother-child pairs, but the difference was never significant. No persistent microchimeric T cell clones were detected, at a sensitivity of roughly 96 clones per million clonotypes. In the study, deep NGS was used to compare the TCR beta repertoires of mothers and children, and features distinguishing related mother-child pairs from unrelated individuals were sought. The mean age was around 40 +/- 4 years for the mothers and about 12 +/- 4 years for the children. After adapter ligation with NEBNext reagents, the libraries were sequenced on Illumina HiSeq 2000 with 100+100 nt paired-end reads. To avoid cross-contamination, the mother libraries and the child libraries were prepared a month apart and sequenced in separate runs. For each donor, somewhere between about 500,000 and 2,300,000 distinct TCR beta clonotypes were identified. Naive TCR beta clonotypes were estimated from low-frequency clonotypes matched to each donor's FACS-determined naive share, without sorting.

The receptor comes from a girl aged 2-10 years in good health. Sequencing was done on a sample of blood. The chain uses TRBV5-1 and TRBJ2-3, with no D gene named confidently. The CDR3 region has the sequence CASSPGSLKGTDTQYF. The nucleotide sequence is TGCGCCAGCAGCCCTGGGTCCCTTAAGGGAACAGATACGCAGTATTTT.